This T cell receptor (beta chain) was found in a study of blood T cells in healthy people across ages. Study-wide results and caveats: Comparison with aged donors showed that long-lived donors had more naive CD4+ cells and higher diversity.

Primers used in a second PCR of about 7 to 12 cycles were a sample-barcoded 5' primer and a J-beta primer mix. TCRdb re-called the 5' RACE reads with MiXCR, one entry per CDR3 protein. The data show under 2,000,000 distinct CDR3 sequences, around half seen once. This clonotype was seen a handful of times. Its specificity is unknown. The CDR3 sequence is 13 residues long. V was shortened by 4 bases and J by 5 bases, with 11 bases between the two germline ends. Per the germline V gene, CDR1 is SGDLS and CDR2 is YYNGEE. Sequenced input: blood. The genes are TRBV9 and TRBJ2-3; D is unresolved. The origin of this receptor is a woman aged 40 to 55 in good health. The chain's CDR3 is CASSPPWEDTQYF. CDR3 DNA sequence: TGTGCCAGCAGCCCACCTTGGGAAGATACGCAGTATTTT.